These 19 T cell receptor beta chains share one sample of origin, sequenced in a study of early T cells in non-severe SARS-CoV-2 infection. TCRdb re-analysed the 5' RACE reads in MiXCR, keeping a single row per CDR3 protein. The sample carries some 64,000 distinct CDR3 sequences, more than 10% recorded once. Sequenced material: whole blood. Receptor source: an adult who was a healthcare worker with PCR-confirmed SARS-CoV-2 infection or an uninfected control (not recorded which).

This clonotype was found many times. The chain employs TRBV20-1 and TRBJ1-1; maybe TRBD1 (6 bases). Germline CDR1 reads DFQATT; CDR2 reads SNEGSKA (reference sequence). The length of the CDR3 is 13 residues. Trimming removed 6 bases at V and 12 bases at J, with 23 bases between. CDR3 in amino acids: CSADSTSALVTFF. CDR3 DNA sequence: TGCAGTGCGGACAGCACCTCCGCCCTGGTGACTTTCTTT.

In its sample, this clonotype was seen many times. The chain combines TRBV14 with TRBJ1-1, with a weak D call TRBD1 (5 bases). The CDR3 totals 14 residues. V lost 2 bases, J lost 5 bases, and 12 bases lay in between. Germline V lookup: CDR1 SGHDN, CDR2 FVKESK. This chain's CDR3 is CASSQRGAGTEAFF. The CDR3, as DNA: TGTGCCAGCAGCCAAAGAGGGGCGGGGACTGAAGCTTTCTTT.

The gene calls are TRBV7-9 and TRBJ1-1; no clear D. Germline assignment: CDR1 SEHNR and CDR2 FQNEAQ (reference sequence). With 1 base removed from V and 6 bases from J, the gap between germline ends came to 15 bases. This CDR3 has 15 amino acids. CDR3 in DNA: TGTGCCAGCAGCTTAGATAGTCCCCCCAGCGCTGAAGCTTTCTTT. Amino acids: CASSLDSPPSAEAFF.

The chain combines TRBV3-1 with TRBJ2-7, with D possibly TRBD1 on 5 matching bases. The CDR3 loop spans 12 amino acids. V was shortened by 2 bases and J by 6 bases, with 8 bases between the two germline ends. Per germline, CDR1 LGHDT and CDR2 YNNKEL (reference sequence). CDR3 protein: CASSQQGVEQYF. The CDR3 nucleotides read TGTGCCAGCAGCCAACAAGGGGTCGAGCAGTACTTC.

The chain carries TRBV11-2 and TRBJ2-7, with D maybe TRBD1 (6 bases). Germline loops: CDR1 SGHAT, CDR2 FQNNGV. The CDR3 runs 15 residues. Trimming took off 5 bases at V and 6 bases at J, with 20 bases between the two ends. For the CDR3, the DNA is TGTGCCAGCAGCGAAAGTGGGGGCCCTCGGCGCGAGCAGTACTTC. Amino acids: CASSESGGPRREQYF.

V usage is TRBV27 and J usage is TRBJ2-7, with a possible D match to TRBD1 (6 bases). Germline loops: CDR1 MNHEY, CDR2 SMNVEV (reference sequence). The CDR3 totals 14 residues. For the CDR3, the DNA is TGTGTCACCGCACCGGACAGTAAAACACGAAAGCAGTACTTC. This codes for CVTAPDSKTRKQYF.

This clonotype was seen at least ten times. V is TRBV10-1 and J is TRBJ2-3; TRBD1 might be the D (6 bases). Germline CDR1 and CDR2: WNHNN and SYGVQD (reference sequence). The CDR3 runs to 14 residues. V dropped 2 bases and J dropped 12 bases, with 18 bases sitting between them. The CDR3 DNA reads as TGCGCCAGCAGTGAGAGTTTAAACAGGGACCCCCAGTATTTT. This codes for CASSESLNRDPQYF.

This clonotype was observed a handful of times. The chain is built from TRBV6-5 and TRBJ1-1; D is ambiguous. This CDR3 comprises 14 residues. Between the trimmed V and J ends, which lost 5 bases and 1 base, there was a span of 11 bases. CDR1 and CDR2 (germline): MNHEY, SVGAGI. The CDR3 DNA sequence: TGTGCCAGCAGTCCCGTCAACACGAACACTGAAGCTTTCTTT. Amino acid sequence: CASSPVNTNTEAFF.

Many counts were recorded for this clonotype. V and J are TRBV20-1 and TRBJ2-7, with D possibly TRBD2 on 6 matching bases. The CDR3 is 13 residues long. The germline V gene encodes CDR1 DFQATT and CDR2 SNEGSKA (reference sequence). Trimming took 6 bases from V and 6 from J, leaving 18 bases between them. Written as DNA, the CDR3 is TGCAGTGCCAGATCCCCGGGAGAGGCCGAGCAGTACTTC. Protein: CSARSPGEAEQYF.

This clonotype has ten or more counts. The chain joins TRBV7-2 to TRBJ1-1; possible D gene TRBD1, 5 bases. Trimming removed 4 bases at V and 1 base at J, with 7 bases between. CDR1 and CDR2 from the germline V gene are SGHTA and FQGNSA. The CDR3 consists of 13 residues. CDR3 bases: TGTGCCAGCAGCTCCGACAGGAACACTGAAGCTTTCTTT. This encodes CASSSDRNTEAFF.

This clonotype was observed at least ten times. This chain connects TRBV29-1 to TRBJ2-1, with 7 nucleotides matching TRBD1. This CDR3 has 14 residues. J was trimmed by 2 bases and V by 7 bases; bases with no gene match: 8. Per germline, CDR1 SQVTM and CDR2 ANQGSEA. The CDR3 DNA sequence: TGCAGCGCGGGGACCGGGACAGCCTACAATGAGCAGTTCTTC. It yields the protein CSAGTGTAYNEQFF.

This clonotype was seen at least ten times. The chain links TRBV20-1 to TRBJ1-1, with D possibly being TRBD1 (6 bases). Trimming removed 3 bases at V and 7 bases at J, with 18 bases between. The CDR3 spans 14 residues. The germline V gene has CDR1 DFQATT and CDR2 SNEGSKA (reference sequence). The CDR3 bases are TGCAGTGCTAGCATGTCAGGGGAGGCCCTTGAAGCTTTCTTT. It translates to CSASMSGEALEAFF.

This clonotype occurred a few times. CDR3 residues: CASSQQGARAEAFF. CDR3 nucleotides: TGTGCCAGCAGCCAACAGGGGGCGCGTGCTGAAGCTTTCTTT. The chain couples TRBV7-2 to TRBJ1-1; 9 bases align to TRBD1. Trimming at V came to 5 bases and at J to 6 bases, leaving 7 bases not matched to a gene. The CDR3 contains 14 residues. CDR1 is SGHTA, CDR2 FQGNSA, per germline.

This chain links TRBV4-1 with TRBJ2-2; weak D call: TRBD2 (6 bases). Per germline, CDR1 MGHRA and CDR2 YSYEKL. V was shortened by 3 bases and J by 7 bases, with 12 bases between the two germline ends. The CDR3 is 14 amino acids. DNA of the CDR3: TGCGCCAGCAGCCAGCCCGGGGGTAACGGGGAGCTGTTTTTT. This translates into CASSQPGGNGELFF.

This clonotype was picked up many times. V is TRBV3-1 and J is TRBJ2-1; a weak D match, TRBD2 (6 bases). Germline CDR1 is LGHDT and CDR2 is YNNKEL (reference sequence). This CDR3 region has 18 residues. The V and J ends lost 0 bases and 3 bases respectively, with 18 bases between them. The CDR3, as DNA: TGTGCCAGCAGCCAAGATCAGAGCAGGGACTCCAACTACAATGAGCAGTTCTTC. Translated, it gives CASSQDQSRDSNYNEQFF.

The CDR3 nucleotides are TGCGCCAGCAGCCCACTAGCGAGGAGGACAGATACGCAGTATTTT. It translates to CASSPLARRTDTQYF. V and J are TRBV5-1 and TRBJ2-3; 7 bases line up with TRBD2. Germline lookup yields CDR1 SGHRS and CDR2 YFSETQ. There are 15 residues in the CDR3. J gave up 3 bases and V 4 bases, and 8 bases lay outside the gene matches.

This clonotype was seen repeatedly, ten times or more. Here the CDR3 DNA reads TGCGCCAGCAGCCAACCCCCGGCAGGGTCTGGAAACACCATATATTTT. Encoded protein: CASSQPPAGSGNTIYF. The chain links TRBV4-1 to TRBJ1-3; TRBD1 might be the D (5 bases). CDR3 length equals 16 residues. The germline V gene has CDR1 MGHRA and CDR2 YSYEKL. Trimming cost V 2 bases and J 1 base, with 12 bases left between them.

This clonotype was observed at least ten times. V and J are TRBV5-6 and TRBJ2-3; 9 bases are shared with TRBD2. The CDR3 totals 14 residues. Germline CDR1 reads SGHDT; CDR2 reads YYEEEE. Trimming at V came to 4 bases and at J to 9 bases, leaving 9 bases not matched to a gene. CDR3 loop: CASSPPGGGGTQYF. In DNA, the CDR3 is TGTGCCAGCAGCCCTCCTGGCGGGGGGGGGACGCAGTATTTT.

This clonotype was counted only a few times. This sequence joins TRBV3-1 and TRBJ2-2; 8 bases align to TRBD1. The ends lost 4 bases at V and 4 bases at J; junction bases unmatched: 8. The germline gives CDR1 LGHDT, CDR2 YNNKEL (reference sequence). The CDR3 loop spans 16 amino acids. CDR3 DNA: TGTGCCAGCAGCCCTCCCGGACAGGGTCTCACCGGGGAGCTGTTTTTT. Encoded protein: CASSPPGQGLTGELFF.